This entry concerns a single T cell receptor (beta chain). The target antigen is unknown. The CDR3 loop spans 11 amino acids. V dropped 0 bases and J dropped 8 bases, with 4 bases sitting between them. Germline lookup yields CDR1 SGHRS and CDR2 YFSETQ. The entry originates in a study of response to subunit inactivated influenza vaccine. Study-level results: After each seasonal influenza vaccination, few new T cells are recruited, the authors suggested.

TCRdb itself ran the RT-PCR reads through MiXCR, one entry per CDR3 protein. The sample contains more than 700,000 distinct CDR3 sequences, 20% to 25% of which appear only once. The TCR originated in a man over 45 who received an inactivated influenza vaccine. This rearrangement joins TRBV5-1 to TRBJ2-3; D gene unclear. The specimen was PBMCs from blood, collected 5 days after vaccination. Here the CDR3 reads CASSLDSTQYF. The CDR3, as DNA: TGCGCCAGCAGCTTGGACAGTACGCAGTATTTT.